This T cell receptor beta chain was sequenced during a study of cytomegalovirus exposure and HLA in healthy donors. Points from the study as a whole: There were some public TCRs occurring in many donors, but most TCR sequences were rare.

Only in-frame clones appear in the TCRdb table, and some are missing; sequencing was by immunoSEQ multiplex PCR. The sample includes 100,000 to 150,000 clones, about 96% of them seen just once. For this clone: The antigen is unknown.

Per the germline V gene, CDR1 is MDHEN and CDR2 is SYDVKM. The CDR3 runs to 20 residues. J lost 2 bases, V lost 6 bases, and 21 bases had no gene match. The sequenced sample consisted of PBMCs. The TCR sequence derives from a man aged 18 to 29 in good health and CMV-seronegative. The chain employs TRBV28 and TRBJ2-5, with 10 bases fitting TRBD2. Here the CDR3 reads CASRRGWGLARFRGQETQYF. Written as DNA, the CDR3 is TGTGCCAGCAGGCGGGGTTGGGGACTAGCGCGATTCAGGGGGCAAGAGACCCAGTACTTC.